The present entry profiles one T cell receptor (beta chain) with its context. This clonotype was detected only a few times. Its antigen specificity is not known. Base qualities are not at hand, and no much larger clone is one base apart. This entry belongs to a study of type 1 regulatory T cells (dated by TCRdb to the early 2020s). Context from the whole study: The study characterized an in vitro protocol that generated a Tr1-enriched, alloantigen-specific CD4 T cell product named T-allo10. Patients with hematological malignancies who were receiving allogeneic hematopoietic stem cell transplantation were the group in which T-allo10 was being clinically evaluated.

The sequencer listed for this sample is Illumina MiSeq. In-frame beta chains were kept once TCRdb had trimmed the public reads at Q25 with fastp and called clones with MiXCR. Records with the same CDR3 protein are collapsed into one entry carrying the most frequent genes and DNA. In this sample the table shows some 100,000 distinct CDR3 sequences, about a third of which occur a single time. In total, the top ten clones hold roughly 2.2% of the sample. Trimming removed 6 bases from V and 7 bases from J, leaving 13 bases between the germline ends. CDR1 and CDR2 (LGHDT, YNNKEL) derive from the germline V gene (reference sequence). The CDR3, cysteine through phenylalanine, is 13 amino acids long. Just the 39-base CDR3 DNA is kept, in frame starting at base 1.

The chain is assembled from TRBV3-1 and TRBJ2-1; the D gene is unclear. Sequencing was carried out using CD4+ T cells, either the whole sample or a sorted fraction (not recorded which). The receptor was isolated from a human donor in good health. The CDR3 in this case is CASRQSIGNEQFF. The DNA is as follows: TGTGCCAGCAGACAATCGATAGGAAATGAGCAGTTCTTC.